One sample yielded the 25 T cell receptor beta chains listed below, sequenced in a study of graft-versus-host responses after intestinal transplantation. Tissue from the graft was processed to free its intraepithelial and lamina propria lymphocytes. This table comes from immunoSEQ multiplex PCR, and its TCRdb copy is limited to in-frame clones, with some not included. The sample has about 14,000 clones; 77% are singletons. Material: ileum tissue, obtained just under 28 days after intestinal transplant. The receptors were sampled from a human patient who received an intestinal transplant, so some T cells may come from the graft donor.

The J gene is TRBJ2-7, the V gene TRBV6-1; a possible D gene is TRBD1 (5 bases). The CDR3 consists of 21 residues. V was clipped by 2 bases and J by 0 bases, with 29 bases between them. In germline, CDR1 is MNHNS, CDR2 SASEGT. For the CDR3, the DNA is TGTGCCAGCAGTGAACGGAGAGTGTTGGGTGTGGGGCAGAGCAACTCCTACGAGCAGTACGTC. It translates to CASSERRVLGVGQSNSYEQYV.

About this clone: A junction end diverges from the germline sequence, so it may reflect a read error. The genes are TRBV7-7 and TRBJ2-3; maybe TRBD2 (6 bases). CDR3 length: 14 residues. Germline lookup yields CDR1 SSHAT and CDR2 FNYEAQ (reference sequence). CDR3 protein: CASSRGLATDTQYF. The CDR3 DNA follows: TGTGCTAGCAGCCGGGGACTGGCCACAGATACGCAGTATTTT.

The V and J genes are TRBV5-1 and TRBJ1-4; unclear D gene. V gave up 4 bases and J gave up 5 bases, with 12 bases separating them. Looked up from germline, CDR1 is SGHRS and CDR2 is YFSETQ. The CDR3 is 14 amino acids. This CDR3 reads CASSTEPRNEKLFF. The CDR3 nucleotides read TGCGCCAGCAGCACGGAACCCAGGAATGAAAAACTGTTTTTT.

J is TRBJ1-6 and V is TRBV7-8; 8 bases agree with TRBD1. Germline CDR1 reads SGHVS; CDR2 reads FQNEAQ. The J segment lost 6 bases and the V segment lost 5 bases, leaving 9 bases of the junction unmatched. This CDR3 has 16 amino acids. This CDR3 reads CASSKRQGNSNSPLHF. CDR3 in DNA: TGTGCCAGCAGCAAGAGACAGGGGAACAGTAATTCACCCCTCCACTTT.

The chain carries TRBV10-1 and TRBJ2-7; 8 nucleotides agree with TRBD1. This CDR3 is built from 14 residues. V trimming: 3 bases; J trimming: 2 bases; junction bases outside the gene matches: 3. Germline V gene data show CDR1 as WNHNN and CDR2 as SYGVQD (reference sequence). The CDR3: CASSEGTGPYEQYF. DNA of the CDR3: TGCGCCAGCAGTGAAGGGACAGGCCCCTACGAGCAGTACTTC.

The chain carries TRBV2 and TRBJ2-7; D is unresolved. Trimming cost V 7 bases and J 2 bases, with 15 bases left between them. The CDR3 runs to 14 residues. Germline V CDR1 and CDR2: SNHLY, FYNNEI. CDR3 sequence reads: CASTPEANTYEQYF. In DNA, the CDR3 is TGTGCCAGCACCCCTGAGGCCAATACCTACGAGCAGTACTTC.

The rearrangement links TRBV11-1 to TRBJ2-7; TRBD2 matches at 14 bases. The ends lost 5 bases at V and 3 bases at J; junction bases unmatched: 6. This CDR3 spans 16 amino acids. Per the germline V gene, CDR1 is SGHAT and CDR2 is FQDESV (reference sequence). CDR3 in amino acids: CASSHRGLAGVYEQYF. The CDR3 region has the DNA TGTGCCAGCAGCCACCGGGGACTAGCGGGAGTCTACGAGCAGTACTTC.

This clone was observed once. The V call is TRBV28, the J call TRBJ1-5; D may be TRBD1 (5 bases). Trimming removed 6 bases at V and 4 bases at J, with 13 bases between. The length of the CDR3 is 14 residues. From germline, CDR1 is MDHEN and CDR2 SYDVKM. Here the CDR3 reads CASRLGGWNQPQHF. As DNA, the CDR3 is TGTGCCAGCAGACTCGGGGGTTGGAATCAGCCCCAGCATTTT.

This clone appeared once. The CDR3 end shows no conserved phenylalanine or tryptophan, and so a read error is likely. The J gene is TRBJ1-1, the V gene TRBV5-1; D possibly corresponds to TRBD1 (5 bases). CDR3 size: 14 residues. Between the trimmed V and J ends, which lost 7 bases and 3 bases, there was a span of 16 bases. CDR1 is SGHRS, CDR2 YFSETQ, per germline. The CDR3 sequence: CASGRGGGYTEAFL. CDR3 sequence (DNA): TGCGCCAGCGGTAGGGGCGGAGGGTACACTGAAGCTTTCCTT.

V is TRBV4-1 and J is TRBJ2-5; D may be TRBD1 (5 bases). The CDR3 runs to 16 residues. Deletions cut 0 bases from V and 5 bases from J, with 16 bases between. Germline CDR1 and CDR2: MGHRA and YSYEKL. In nucleotides, the CDR3 is TGCGCCAGCAGCCAAGATCCGGGCTCTAGGGGTGAGACCCAGTACTTC. It encodes CASSQDPGSRGETQYF.

The chain recombines TRBV4-1 with TRBJ1-1, with D possibly being TRBD1 (5 bases). Germline V gene data show CDR1 as MGHRA and CDR2 as YSYEKL. The ends were cut back, 1 base at V and 0 bases at J, with 12 bases in the middle. The CDR3 covers 16 residues. The CDR3 nucleotides are TGCGCCAGCAGCCAAGGGGAGGGGAGATTGAACACTGAAGCTTTCTTT. This translates into CASSQGEGRLNTEAFF.

V is TRBV28 and J is TRBJ1-5; the D gene is possibly TRBD1 (5 bases). The CDR3 is 15 residues long. V gave up 5 bases and J gave up 7 bases, with 18 bases separating them. Per germline, CDR1 MDHEN and CDR2 SYDVKM. Written as DNA, the CDR3 is TGTGCCAGCAGTACCCCAGTGGGACTAAACCAGCCCCAGCATTTT. Translation gives CASSTPVGLNQPQHF.

Remarks on this clone: Other DNA variants within this sample encode the same CDR3. This sequence joins TRBV6-5 and TRBJ1-2; no firm D call. Germline assignment: CDR1 MNHEY and CDR2 SVGAGI. This CDR3 has 15 residues. V was clipped by 0 bases and J by 2 bases, with 10 bases between them. This CDR3 reads CASSYSSHRNYGYTF. CDR3 bases: TGTGCCAGCAGTTACTCTTCCCACAGAAACTATGGCTACACCTTC.

The sample holds a few counts of this clone. This chain uses TRBV7-6 with TRBJ1-3; TRBD1 matches 9 bases. Germline values: CDR1 SGHVS, CDR2 FNYEAQ. Trimming removed 5 bases from V and 3 bases from J; junction bases left unmatched: 2. The length of the CDR3 is 14 residues. CDR3 coding DNA: TGTGCCAGCAGCGAGACAGGGGGTGGAAACACCATATATTTT. It specifies CASSETGGGNTIYF.

The chain carries TRBV18 and TRBJ2-1; 9 positions match TRBD1. Germline V CDR1 and CDR2: KGHSH, LQKENI. The V and J ends lost 3 bases and 7 bases, in that order; junction bases with no gene match: 7. CDR3 length: 15 residues. The CDR3 bases are TGTGCCAGCTCACCCCGGACAGGGGAGGGGAATGAGCAGTTCTTC. Amino acid sequence: CASSPRTGEGNEQFF.

J is TRBJ1-3 and V is TRBV7-6; TRBD1 might be the D (5 bases). Germline V gene sequence: CDR1 SGHVS, CDR2 FNYEAQ. V dropped 3 bases and J dropped 3 bases, with 12 bases sitting between them. This CDR3 is built from 15 residues. The CDR3 nucleotides are TGTGCCAGCAGCTTGCGGGGGGTTGATGGAAACACCATATATTTT. As protein: CASSLRGVDGNTIYF.

The chain carries TRBV11-3 and TRBJ2-1, with 11 bases lining up with TRBD2. CDR1 SGHNT and CDR2 YENEEA come from the germline V gene. The CDR3 runs to 18 residues. J was trimmed by 0 bases and V by 3 bases; bases with no gene match: 7. The CDR3 nucleotides read TGTGCCAGCAGCTTGGGAGTAGCGGGGGGGAGCTCCTACAATGAGCAGTTCTTC. Its protein is CASSLGVAGGSSYNEQFF.

This clone was counted a few times. V and J are TRBV27 and TRBJ2-1; D is perhaps TRBD2 (5 bases). In germline, CDR1 is MNHEY, CDR2 SMNVEV (reference sequence). The length of the CDR3 is 11 residues. The CDR3 loop reads CVARGYNEQFF. The CDR3 region has the DNA TGTGTCGCCCGGGGCTACAATGAGCAGTTCTTC.

The rearrangement uses TRBV7-6 and TRBJ2-3; D ambiguous. The CDR3 length is 15 residues. Germline V lookup: CDR1 SGHVS, CDR2 FNYEAQ. V lost 1 base and J 2 bases, leaving 10 bases between the germline ends. The CDR3 region is CASSLGGDFTDTQYF. CDR3 nucleotide sequence: TGTGCCAGCAGCTTAGGAGGAGACTTCACAGATACGCAGTATTTT.

The CDR3 nucleotides are TGTGCCAGCAGTTCGAGAACTAGCGCGGGATTAGGGAGGACAGATACGCAGTATTTT. This encodes CASSSRTSAGLGRTDTQYF. This sequence joins TRBV27 and TRBJ2-3, with 7 bases lining up with TRBD2. The CDR3 is made up of 19 amino acids. The V gene end was trimmed by 4 bases and the J gene end by 3 bases; junction bases not matched to a gene: 19. CDR1 is MNHEY, CDR2 SMNVEV, per germline (reference sequence).

V is TRBV19 and J is TRBJ2-1; D call uncertain. Germline V gene sequence: CDR1 LNHDA, CDR2 SQIVND (reference sequence). V lost 5 bases, J lost 7 bases, and 12 bases lay in between. The CDR3 contains 13 residues. CDR3 nucleotides: TGTGCCAGTAGTCCACTCCGACAAAATGAGCAGTTCTTC. Amino acids: CASSPLRQNEQFF. Variable domain in full (rest from reference TRBV19 and TRBJ2-1): DGGITQSPKYLFRKEGQNVTLSCEQNLNHDAMYWYRQDPGQGLRLIYYSQIVNDFQKGDIAEGYSVSREKKESFPLTVTSAQKNPTAFYLCASSPLRQNEQFFGPGTRLTVL.

The V and J genes are TRBV4-1 and TRBJ2-5; 7 bases are shared with TRBD2. V lost 5 bases, J lost 4 bases, and 10 bases stayed unmatched. Germline loops: CDR1 MGHRA, CDR2 YSYEKL. CDR3 length: 15 residues. CDR3 in DNA: TGCGCCAGCAGCGGACGACTAGCCTTGGGAGAGACCCAGTACTTC. It is translated as CASSGRLALGETQYF.

The rearrangement joins TRBV19 to TRBJ1-1; D unclear. Germline V gene data show CDR1 as LNHDA and CDR2 as SQIVND (reference sequence). The length of the CDR3 is 15 residues. V lost 7 bases and J 3 bases, leaving 18 bases between the germline ends. CDR3 residues: CASIPLNGEDTEAFF. For the CDR3, the DNA is TGTGCCAGTATCCCGCTGAATGGGGAGGACACTGAAGCTTTCTTT.

This chain joins TRBV28 and TRBJ2-7, with TRBD1 identical over 9 bases. J was trimmed by 3 bases and V by 3 bases; bases with no gene match: 6. This CDR3 has 15 amino acids. Germline values: CDR1 MDHEN, CDR2 SYDVKM. The CDR3 spells CASSLSLTGGYEQYV. CDR3 in DNA: TGTGCCAGCAGTTTGTCCTTGACAGGGGGCTACGAGCAGTACGTC.

CDR3 in amino acids: CSAKTGFSNQPQHF. CDR3 sequence (DNA): TGCAGCGCCAAAACAGGGTTTAGCAATCAGCCCCAGCATTTT. The chain joins TRBV29-1 to TRBJ1-5; tentative D call: TRBD1 (6 bases). The CDR3 runs to 14 residues. The germline CDR1 and CDR2 sequences are SQVTM and ANQGSEA. Trimming pared 7 bases from V and 0 bases from J, leaving 13 bases between.